This T cell receptor beta chain appears in the sequencing data of a study of blood T cells in healthy people across ages. Broader study findings: Calculation of diversity from one million T cells yielded estimates considered to be underestimates. Researchers report that TCR beta diversity correlated strongly with naive T cell percentage. Diversity was higher, and naive CD4+ cells more numerous, in long-lived donors than in aged donors.

As for this clonotype: Its target is unknown.

A second about 7 to 11 cycle PCR used barcoded and J-beta primers. TCRdb fed the 5' RACE reads into MiXCR, producing one record per CDR3 protein. Seen here are 1.5 million to 2 million distinct CDR3 sequences, roughly 28% observed once, and the top ten hold around 7.7%. Germline V lookup: CDR1 DFQATT, CDR2 SNEGSKA (reference sequence). Trimming stripped 5 bases from V and 3 bases from J, with 13 bases between. The CDR3 loop spans 13 amino acids. This chain connects TRBV20-1 to TRBJ2-5; D may be TRBD2 (7 bases). This TCR was recovered from a woman younger than 45 in good health. Sequenced: blood. This CDR3 is CSAVTGREETQYF. The CDR3 DNA follows: TGCAGTGCTGTAACAGGGAGGGAAGAGACCCAGTACTTC.